This TCR beta chain stems from a study of blood T cells in healthy people across ages. Sample-barcoded 5' priming and a J-beta primer mix drove a second PCR of 7 to 11 cycles. Each of the cDNA molecules was tagged by a template-switch adaptor with 12 random nucleotides. Each CDR3 protein gets one entry after TCRdb re-called the 5' RACE reads with MiXCR. The table lists over 1,300,000 distinct CDR3 sequences, 59% of them singletons, with 6.5% to 8% in the top ten. Study-wide points: Long-lived donors carried more naive CD4+ cells and greater diversity than aged donors.

As to this clonotype: Its antigen is currently unknown.

Germline lookup yields CDR1 LGHDT and CDR2 YNNKEL (reference sequence). The CDR3 loop spans 16 amino acids. V was clipped by 6 bases and J by 0 bases; unmatched bases: 9. The chain is built from TRBV3-1 and TRBJ2-5; 8 positions match TRBD1. This sequence was found in a young man in good health. Specimen: blood. The CDR3 here is CASRPTGQEYQETQYF. DNA for the CDR3: TGTGCCAGCAGACCAACGGGACAGGAGTACCAAGAGACCCAGTACTTC.